This is a list of T cell receptor beta chains from one sample in a study of blood T cells in healthy people across ages. MiXCR, run by TCRdb on the 5' RACE reads, gives a single entry per CDR3 protein. Of more than 800,000 distinct CDR3 sequences listed, less than 50% are singletons. Material for sequencing was blood. These receptors came from a woman in her fifties or sixties in good health. The CDR3 runs from the conserved cysteine through the conserved F or W. A D gene is named only where the DNA matches it firmly. The size entry is marked missing in some rows and otherwise reads once, few, many or a size class.

clone_size: NA
cdr3_length: 15
d_call: NA
j_call: TRBJ2-5
v_call: TRBV21-1
cdr3_nt: TGTGCCAGCAGCAAATCCTGGGGGGACACAACCGGGCAGTACTTC
cdr3_aa: CASSKSWGDTTGQYF

clone_size: NA
cdr3_length: 16
d_call: TRBD2
j_call: TRBJ2-7
v_call: TRBV27
cdr3_nt: TGTGCCAGCAGTTTCTCCCGGACTAGCGGCTCCTACGAGCAGTACTTC
cdr3_aa: CASSFSRTSGSYEQYF

clone_size: NA
cdr3_length: 14
d_call: NA
j_call: TRBJ2-5
v_call: TRBV5-1
cdr3_nt: TGCGCCAGCAGCTTGGAGCCAGGGTTAAATGAGCAGTACTTC
cdr3_aa: CASSLEPGLNEQYF

clone_size: many
cdr3_length: 14
d_call: NA
j_call: TRBJ2-7
v_call: TRBV5-1
cdr3_nt: TGCGCCAGCAGCTTGGAAGGGGGGCCATGGGAGCAGTACTTC
cdr3_aa: CASSLEGGPWEQYF

clone_size: NA
cdr3_length: 13
d_call: TRBD1
j_call: TRBJ2-7
v_call: TRBV20-1
cdr3_nt: TGCAGTGCTGCCGGACAGGGGGTTTACGAGCAGTACTTC
cdr3_aa: CSAAGQGVYEQYF

clone_size: NA
cdr3_length: 14
d_call: NA
j_call: TRBJ2-7
v_call: TRBV27
cdr3_nt: TGTGCCAGCAGTACAACAGGGACTTACTACGAGCAGTACTTC
cdr3_aa: CASSTTGTYYEQYF

clone_size: NA
cdr3_length: 17
d_call: TRBD1
j_call: TRBJ2-4
v_call: TRBV5-1
cdr3_nt: TGCGCCAGCAGCTCATCGGGGTCACAGGGGGGCCACAACATTCAGTACTTC
cdr3_aa: CASSSSGSQGGHNIQYF

clone_size: once
cdr3_length: 15
d_call: NA
j_call: TRBJ1-5
v_call: TRBV6-6
cdr3_nt: TGTGCCAGCACCTCGGGGGGTAATAGCAATCAGCCCCAGCATTTT
cdr3_aa: CASTSGGNSNQPQHF

clone_size: few
cdr3_length: 17
d_call: NA
j_call: TRBJ2-4
v_call: TRBV6-5
cdr3_nt: TGTGCCAGAGCGGGACAGACTAGGGACCTAGCCAAAAACATTCAGTACTTC
cdr3_aa: CARAGQTRDLAKNIQYF

clone_size: NA
cdr3_length: 12
d_call: NA
j_call: TRBJ2-7
v_call: TRBV9
cdr3_nt: TGTGCCAGCAGCGACGGGACACCCGAGCAGTACTTC
cdr3_aa: CASSDGTPEQYF

clone_size: NA
cdr3_length: 13
d_call: NA
j_call: TRBJ1-1
v_call: TRBV7-2
cdr3_nt: TGTGCCAGCAGCTCCCTTCGGAACACTGAAGCTTTCTTT
cdr3_aa: CASSSLRNTEAFF

clone_size: NA
cdr3_length: 13
d_call: NA
j_call: TRBJ2-5
v_call: TRBV30
cdr3_nt: TGTGCCTGGGACAGGCGGGCCCAAGGGGCCCAGTACTTC
cdr3_aa: CAWDRRAQGAQYF

clone_size: once
cdr3_length: 13
d_call: TRBD2
j_call: TRBJ2-1
v_call: TRBV7-2
cdr3_nt: TGTGCCAGCAGGTCTAGCGGGAACGGGAAGCAGTTCTTC
cdr3_aa: CASRSSGNGKQFF

clone_size: NA
cdr3_length: 16
d_call: TRBD2
j_call: TRBJ2-7
v_call: TRBV20-1
cdr3_nt: TGCAGTGCCCCGGGACTAGCGGGAAAAGCCCCCTACGAGCAGTACTTC
cdr3_aa: CSAPGLAGKAPYEQYF